The 21 T cell receptor beta chains presented below share a single source sample, sequenced in a study of immune characterization of retroperitoneal liposarcoma (dated by TCRdb to the late 2010s). Library preparation was by PCR. Data came from a NextSeq 500. The public sequencing data were trimmed at Q25 with fastp and processed into clonotypes with MiXCR by TCRdb, which kept only in-frame beta chains. Each record represents a unique CDR3 protein, reported with the most common genes and DNA among its rows. The sample contains over 5,000 distinct CDR3 sequences, more than 25% of them found a single time. In total, the top ten clones hold about 30% of the sample. The sequencing sample was made of tumor tissue. These receptors all come from a female donor with retroperitoneal liposarcoma.

This clonotype was seen many times. V is TRBV7-2 and J is TRBJ2-5, with 13 bases fitting TRBD2. V shed 2 bases, J shed 2 bases, and the junction held 11 bases outside the gene matches. Germline CDR1 and CDR2: SGHTA and FQGNSA. The CDR3 is 19 amino acids. The CDR3 DNA reads as TGTGCCAGCAGCTTAAGGGGGACTAGCGGGATGCACTCTCAAGAGACCCAGTACTTC. It is translated as CASSLRGTSGMHSQETQYF.

This chain uses TRBV5-3 with TRBJ2-5; 9 nucleotides line up with TRBD2. TRBV5-3 falls under the ORF class, with uncertain function. The CDR3 is 15 amino acids. Unmatched junction bases numbered 3, after V lost 0 bases and J lost 3 bases. The CDR3 protein is CARSLGGRGEETQYF. CDR3 coding DNA: TGTGCCAGAAGCTTGGGCGGGAGGGGCGAAGAGACCCAGTACTTC.

J is TRBJ2-2 and V is TRBV11-3; 14 bases align to TRBD2. This CDR3 is 16 amino acids long. Germline V gene data show CDR1 as SGHNT and CDR2 as YENEEA. After removal of 3 bases from V and 5 bases from J, the junction contained 2 bases not matched to a gene. The CDR3 sequence: CASSFGLAGGTGELFF. DNA for the CDR3: TGTGCCAGCAGCTTCGGACTAGCGGGGGGTACCGGGGAGCTGTTTTTT.

The gene calls are TRBV2 and TRBJ1-1; maybe TRBD1 (5 bases). This CDR3 is 11 amino acids long. Germline V CDR1 and CDR2: SNHLY, FYNNEI. Trimming shortened V by 8 bases and J by 7 bases, and 11 bases separated the two germline ends. The CDR3 region is CASGGRGEAFF. In nucleotides, the CDR3 is TGTGCCAGCGGGGGGAGGGGTGAAGCTTTCTTT.

The chain has TRBV12-3 or TRBV12-4 and TRBJ2-1; D ambiguous. The CDR3 has 14 residues. V was clipped by 4 bases and J by 2 bases, with 9 bases between them. The CDR3 here is CASSSRSPYNEQFF. The CDR3 nucleotides are TGTGCCAGCAGTTCCCGAAGTCCCTACAATGAGCAGTTCTTC.

This clonotype appeared once. The chain recombines TRBV12-3 or TRBV12-4 with TRBJ2-1, with TRBD2 matching 9 bases. Trimming at V came to 8 bases and at J to 9 bases, leaving 8 bases not matched to a gene. The CDR3 loop spans 13 amino acids. This chain's CDR3 is CASSPGLASEQFF. Written as DNA, the CDR3 is TGTGCCAGCTCACCGGGACTAGCTTCTGAGCAGTTCTTC.

The chain carries TRBV7-3 and TRBJ2-5, with 7 bases that match TRBD1. The CDR3 totals 13 residues. Looked up from germline, CDR1 is SGHTA and CDR2 is FQGTGA. Losses at the gene ends were 5 bases for V and 2 bases for J; bases not matched to a gene: 2. CDR3 DNA: TGTGCCAGCAGCCTGGGACAGCAAGAGACCCAGTACTTC. It is translated as CASSLGQQETQYF.

In its sample, this clonotype was seen a few times. V gene TRBV12-3 or TRBV12-4 combines with J gene TRBJ1-2, with no clear D. The CDR3 consists of 14 residues. V was shortened by 0 bases and J by 4 bases, with 9 bases between the two germline ends. The CDR3 reads CASSLAVAGYGYTF. The DNA of the CDR3 is TGTGCCAGCAGTTTAGCGGTGGCAGGCTATGGCTACACCTTC.

This clonotype was recorded at least ten times. The rearrangement joins TRBV6-1 to TRBJ2-5; 9 bases fit TRBD1. V lost 5 bases to trimming and J lost 2 bases; unmatched junction nucleotides: 3. The CDR3 length is 14 residues. In germline, CDR1 is MNHNS, CDR2 SASEGT. In DNA form, the CDR3 reads TGTGCCAGCAGTTCCGGACAGGGGCAAGAGACCCAGTACTTC. It translates to CASSSGQGQETQYF.

CDR3 DNA: TGTGCCAGCAGTCCAGGAGAAGTGCTCTCCTATAATTCACCCCTCCACTTT. It codes for CASSPGEVLSYNSPLHF. The chain employs TRBV12-3 or TRBV12-4 and TRBJ1-6, with D uncertain. This CDR3 has 17 amino acids. Trimming pared 5 bases from V and 0 bases from J, leaving 14 bases between.

A few counts support this clonotype. The chain is built from TRBV6-1 and TRBJ1-1; a weak D match, TRBD1 (6 bases). CDR1 is MNHNS and CDR2 is SASEGT in the germline V gene. The CDR3 is 14 amino acids. The V end lost 5 bases, the J end lost 4 bases, and 14 bases lay between the germline ends. The CDR3 reads CASSPTGPFTEAFF. The CDR3 nucleotides read TGTGCCAGCAGTCCTACAGGGCCATTCACTGAAGCTTTCTTT.

Remarks on this clonotype: Because it lacks the conserved phenylalanine or tryptophan at the end, this CDR3 is likely a read error. It is unclear where the CDR3 begins or ends on the DNA, so no DNA is shown, and the CDR3 is as TCRdb lists it. This chain links TRBV7-3 with TRBJ2-5; the table's D call of TRBD2 was not tested on the DNA. The CDR3 is made up of 23 amino acids, end residues included. The germline V gene has CDR1 SGHTA and CDR2 FQGTGA. The CDR3 spells CASSLKASGMGTDALPISSHCDI.

This clonotype turned up a few times. The chain joins TRBV12-5 to TRBJ1-1; 8 nucleotides agree with TRBD1. The CDR3 contains 14 residues. Germline CDR1 and CDR2: LGHNT and FRNRAP. V shed 6 bases, J shed 7 bases, and the junction held 10 bases outside the gene matches. CDR3 in DNA: TGTGCTAGTGGATCCACAGGGGGAAGGGGTGAAGCTTTCTTT. The encoded protein is CASGSTGGRGEAFF.

This clonotype qualifies as medium-sized. The chain recombines TRBV6-1 with TRBJ1-4; tentatively, D is TRBD1 (5 bases). The CDR3 totals 14 residues. Germline CDR1 is MNHNS and CDR2 is SASEGT. V was pared by 3 bases and J by 5 bases, with 10 bases between. CDR3 nucleotide sequence: TGTGCCAGCAGTGAGCAGGGCGAGAATGAAAAACTGTTTTTT. Translation gives CASSEQGENEKLFF.

The chain is built from TRBV6-6 and TRBJ2-1; 9 positions agree with TRBD2. Judging by the DNA end, TRBJ2-5 fits better; the J call may be wrong. The germline V gene has CDR1 MNHNY and CDR2 SVGAGI (reference sequence). CDR3 length: 17 residues. The CDR3 sequence is CASSYSRGGGGQETQYF. The CDR3, as DNA: TGTGCCAGCAGTTACTCGAGAGGCGGGGGGGGGCAAGAGACCCAGTACTTC.

This chain uses TRBV6-6 with TRBJ2-1; TRBD1 might be the D (5 bases). Trimming stripped 2 bases from V and 1 base from J, with 12 bases between. The germline V gene has CDR1 MNHNY and CDR2 SVGAGI (reference sequence). This CDR3 comprises 16 residues. CDR3 in amino acids: CASSYLDDSSYNEQFF. The CDR3 DNA is TGTGCCAGCAGTTACCTAGATGACAGTTCCTACAATGAGCAGTTCTTC.

This rearrangement joins TRBV29-1 to TRBJ2-2, with 12 nucleotides matching TRBD1. The length of the CDR3 is 16 residues. CDR1 is SQVTM and CDR2 is ANQGSEA in the germline V gene. V was pared by 7 bases and J by 7 bases, with 13 bases of the junction left unmatched. Here the CDR3 reads CSAESGTGGVSGELFF. The CDR3 coding sequence is TGCAGCGCTGAGTCCGGGACAGGGGGCGTTAGCGGGGAGCTGTTTTTT.

This chain connects TRBV6-1 to TRBJ2-7, with a tentative D call TRBD1 (6 bases). V was shortened by 7 bases and J by 5 bases, with 21 bases between the two germline ends. Per the germline V gene, CDR1 is MNHNS and CDR2 is SASEGT. CDR3 length: 15 amino acids. Written as DNA, the CDR3 is TGTGCCAGCACTAGTACAGGGCTAGCAAGTAACGAGCAGTACTTC. It translates to CASTSTGLASNEQYF.

In this sample, this clonotype is medium-sized. This chain joins TRBV12-3 or TRBV12-4 and TRBJ2-5; the match to TRBD2 covers 11 bases. The trim removed 3 bases at V and 2 bases at J, leaving 11 bases unmatched. The CDR3 runs to 18 residues. The CDR3 here is CASSLVLAGVLSQETQYF. The DNA of the CDR3 is TGTGCCAGCAGTTTGGTACTAGCGGGAGTGCTATCTCAAGAGACCCAGTACTTC.

The rearrangement joins TRBV6-1 to TRBJ2-3; D is ambiguous. The V end was cut by 4 bases, the J end by 5 bases, with 16 bases between. This CDR3 is 15 amino acids long. CDR1 and CDR2 (germline): MNHNS, SASEGT. The CDR3 DNA follows: TGTGCCAGCAGTGCATCGAGTTCGCCCAGAGATACGCAGTATTTT. Protein product: CASSASSSPRDTQYF.

By sample fraction, this clonotype is medium-sized. In DNA form, the CDR3 reads TGCGCCAGCAGTGGTCTTGACAGCTCCTACAATGAGCAGTTCTTC. As protein: CASSGLDSSYNEQFF. The chain couples TRBV10-2 to TRBJ2-1, with D maybe TRBD1 (5 bases). CDR1 WSHSY and CDR2 SAAADI come from the germline V gene. V lost 4 bases, J lost 0 bases, and 10 bases lay in between. This CDR3 is built from 15 residues.